This record concerns one TCR beta chain sequence. Germline CDR1 reads MNHEY; CDR2 reads SVGAGI. The CDR3 length is 15 residues. V lost 4 bases and J 5 bases, leaving 14 bases between the germline ends. These data come from a study of identical twins. Using its own MiXCR run on the 5' RACE reads, TCRdb lists one record per CDR3 protein. Among some 790,000 distinct CDR3 sequences listed, roughly 18% were seen once. A further study also used this sample, focusing on T cells expressing NK-cell markers.

The clonotype originates from a woman aged 18-35 years in good health. This chain connects TRBV6-5 to TRBJ2-2; tentative D call: TRBD2 (5 bases). The sequenced material came from PBMCs. CDR3 protein: CASSSPGISTGELFF. The CDR3 DNA reads TGTGCCAGCAGTTCCCCCGGGATCTCAACCGGGGAGCTGTTTTTT.